Each of the 7 T cell receptor beta chains below was sequenced from the same sample in a study of blood T cell repertoires in COVID-19. Clones were read by immunoSEQ multiplex PCR, and TCRdb kept only the in-frame ones, dropping some. The sample consists of 50,000 to 65,000 clones, around 85% of them appearing once. Source material: peripheral blood. The receptors derive from a human donor in a cohort sampled during active COVID-19.

The chain has TRBV18 and TRBJ2-5, with 9 bases matching TRBD1. Germline V CDR1 and CDR2: KGHSH, LQKENI. The CDR3 extends over 14 amino acids. V shed 2 bases, J shed 7 bases, and the junction held 5 bases outside the gene matches. The DNA for the CDR3 is TGTGCCAGCTCACCAGATCGGACAGGGGTGACCCAGTACTTC. Its protein product is CASSPDRTGVTQYF.

The chain joins TRBV7-3 to TRBJ2-3, with 8 bases identical to TRBD2. CDR3 length: 15 amino acids. Germline V CDR1 and CDR2: SGHTA, FQGTGA. After removal of 5 bases from V and 5 bases from J, the junction contained 9 bases not matched to a gene. DNA of the CDR3: TGTGCCAGCAGCCCCTTAGCGGGAAAGGTAGATACGCAGTATTTT. Protein product: CASSPLAGKVDTQYF.

V and J are TRBV19 and TRBJ2-2; 7 bases agree with TRBD1. V shed 7 bases, J shed 0 bases, and the junction held 11 bases outside the gene matches. This CDR3 has 17 residues. From germline, CDR1 is LNHDA and CDR2 SQIVND (reference sequence). The CDR3 spells CASKTRDSFSNTGELFF. The CDR3 DNA reads TGTGCCAGTAAAACTAGGGACAGTTTTTCGAACACCGGGGAGCTGTTTTTT.

V and J are TRBV14 and TRBJ2-1; 11 positions match TRBD2. V lost 5 bases and J lost 2; bases outside the gene matches: 11. From germline, CDR1 is SGHDN and CDR2 FVKESK. The CDR3 is 18 amino acids. The CDR3 DNA is TGTGCCAGCAGCAGGGACAGGAATAGCGGGAGGGCCTACAATGAGCAGTTCTTC. Protein sequence: CASSRDRNSGRAYNEQFF.

The J gene is TRBJ2-3, the V gene TRBV7-3; D not certain. The CDR3 spans 20 residues. The V end was cut by 1 base, the J end by 0 bases, with 23 bases between. Per the germline V gene, CDR1 is SGHTA and CDR2 is FQGTGA. As DNA, the CDR3 is TGTGCCAGCAGCTTAAAATCCTTCTCCCGGGTGCGCGTTAGCACAGATACGCAGTATTTT. Protein sequence: CASSLKSFSRVRVSTDTQYF.

This sequence joins TRBV20-1 and TRBJ1-2; D remains ambiguous. The V end lost 3 bases, the J end lost 1 base, and 9 bases lay between the germline ends. CDR1 and CDR2 (germline): DFQATT, SNEGSKA (reference sequence). This CDR3 has 13 amino acids. The CDR3 protein is CSASGVRNYGYTF. CDR3 in DNA: TGCAGTGCTAGTGGAGTACGTAACTATGGCTACACCTTC.

V and J are TRBV18 and TRBJ2-5, with 11 bases lining up with TRBD1. The V segment lost 3 bases and the J segment 4 bases; nucleotides outside the gene matches: 7. This CDR3 contains 16 residues. The V gene's germline CDR1 is KGHSH and CDR2 LQKENI. The CDR3: CASSPIGQGAGETQYF. The CDR3 DNA reads TGTGCCAGCTCACCGATCGGACAGGGGGCGGGAGAGACCCAGTACTTC.